Reported below is one TCR beta chain. Its cognate antigen is unknown. The record originates from a study of shared clonotypes between healthy human individuals. The authors split each subset's genomic DNA evenly across several immunoSEQ plates. TCRdb's table, derived via immunoSEQ multiplex PCR, lists solely in-frame clones and lacks some. The table has roughly 1,500,000 clones, approximately 98% seen once. There were only Caucasian adults among the donors, and all lived in Nashville, Tennessee. Germline-derived CDR1 and CDR2 are MNHNS and SASEGT. The CDR3 is 17 residues long. V lost 0 bases and J lost 3, with 14 bases in between. Study results and caveats: The four-donor shared clonotypes exceeded non-shared clonotypes in generation probability, with non-shared ones scoring lower.

The chain links TRBV6-1 to TRBJ2-2; D possibly uses TRBD1 or TRBD2 (5 bases each). The clonotype was recovered from a man aged 25 to 40 in good health. Sequenced sample: naive CD4+ T cells sorted from blood. As to subset: CD45RA+ positively selected. The CDR3 reads CASSEAPRDGYTGELFF. CDR3 nucleotide sequence: TGTGCCAGCAGTGAAGCGCCCAGGGACGGCTACACCGGGGAGCTGTTTTTT.